This TCR beta chain is from a study of cytotoxic CD8 clonotypes in ibrutinib-treated CLL. Study at large: There were around twelve relapsed/refractory patients and about 15 treatment-naive patients, and 17 were IGHV unmutated.

Looked up from germline, CDR1 is SGDLS and CDR2 is YYNGEE. This CDR3 spans 15 amino acids. Between the trimmed V and J ends, which lost 0 bases and 5 bases, there was a span of 11 bases. Clones were read by immunoSEQ multiplex PCR, and TCRdb kept only the in-frame ones, dropping some. The data contain 150,000 or so clones, 80% to 90% of them singletons. For this clone: The antigen is undetermined.

Study outcomes and limitations: Clonality (at baseline) was higher than in age-matched healthy donors and tracked circulating CD8+ T-cell counts.

Material: PBMCs, obtained after 24 months of ibrutinib treatment. The receptor's source is a human donor with chronic lymphocytic leukemia. The V and J genes are TRBV9 and TRBJ2-2; D tentatively reads TRBD1 or TRBD2 (6 bases each). The CDR3 nucleotides are TGTGCCAGCAGCGTAGTCGGGGGCGGGACCGGGGAGCTGTTTTTT. Amino acid sequence: CASSVVGGGTGELFF.